This T cell receptor (beta chain) was recorded in a study of blood T cell repertoires in COVID-19. Study at large: The United States, Italy and Spain were the sources of the acute and convalescent COVID-19 samples.

This CDR3 is built from 16 residues. Germline values: CDR1 LNHDA, CDR2 SQIVND (reference sequence). Unmatched junction bases numbered 7, after V lost 5 bases and J lost 0 bases. The table came from immunoSEQ multiplex PCR; TCRdb's copy has only in-frame clones and leaves some out. The data contain 95,000 to 150,000 clones, approximately 90% of them singletons. This chain uses TRBV19 with TRBJ2-1; 7 bases match TRBD2. This receptor was obtained from a middle-aged man with acute or convalescent COVID-19. Specimen: peripheral blood. CDR3 nucleotide sequence: TGTGCCAGTAGTCGTAGCGGGCGTTCCTCCTACAATGAGCAGTTCTTC. This encodes CASSRSGRSSYNEQFF.